Below, 21 T cell receptor beta chains from the same sample are listed, as sequenced in a study of CD8+ T cells in alopecia areata. cDNA reverse transcribed from extracted RNA served as the sequencing template. TCRdb's copy holds only in-frame clones and misses some; the assay was immunoSEQ multiplex PCR. The data show about 23,000 clones, around 56% seen once. Specimen: NKG2D-high CD8+ T cells sorted from blood. These receptors all stem from a human donor with alopecia areata.

V gene TRBV4-1 combines with J gene TRBJ1-2, with D hard to call. Germline V gene sequence: CDR1 MGHRA, CDR2 YSYEKL. Trimming pared 3 bases from V and 2 bases from J, leaving 10 bases between. The length of the CDR3 is 14 residues. CDR3 coding DNA: TGCGCCAGCAGCCACGGGTTTCGGAACTATGGCTACACCTTC. It codes for CASSHGFRNYGYTF.

The chain links TRBV28 to TRBJ2-4, with 7 bases that match TRBD2. After removal of 4 bases from V and 0 bases from J, the junction contained 3 bases not matched to a gene. In germline, CDR1 is MDHEN, CDR2 SYDVKM. The CDR3 length is 15 residues. The CDR3 region is CASSSPGGAKNIQYF. CDR3 nucleotide sequence: TGTGCCAGCAGTTCGCCGGGGGGAGCCAAAAACATTCAGTACTTC.

The rearrangement uses TRBV7-6 and TRBJ2-5, with TRBD2 matching over 12 bases. CDR1 is SGHVS, CDR2 FNYEAQ, per germline. This CDR3 is 21 amino acids long. After removal of 2 bases from V and 3 bases from J, the junction contained 19 bases not matched to a gene. The CDR3 loop is CASSLNTLTGTSGPIKETQYF. The CDR3 DNA sequence: TGTGCCAGCAGCTTAAATACTCTGACCGGGACTAGCGGGCCGATAAAAGAGACCCAGTACTTC.

This clone appeared once. J is TRBJ2-1 and V is TRBV14; D remains unclear. This CDR3 spans 17 amino acids. Trimming cost V 3 bases and J 0 bases, with 15 bases left between them. The germline V gene has CDR1 SGHDN and CDR2 FVKESK. The CDR3 bases are TGTGCCAGCAGCCAGTCAGACACCCACCGCTCCTACAATGAGCAGTTCTTC. Amino acid sequence: CASSQSDTHRSYNEQFF.

This clone was seen a few times. The chain combines TRBV15 with TRBJ2-7; 10 bases map to TRBD2. Trimming at V came to 1 base and at J to 5 bases, leaving 5 bases not matched to a gene. The CDR3 totals 15 residues. The germline gives CDR1 LNHNV, CDR2 YYDKDF (reference sequence). CDR3 residues: CATSRGSGRTHEQYF. The CDR3 nucleotides are TGTGCCACCAGCAGAGGTAGCGGGAGGACCCACGAGCAGTACTTC.

V usage is TRBV28 and J usage is TRBJ1-2; weak D call: TRBD1 (6 bases). V lost 3 bases and J 6 bases, leaving 17 bases between the germline ends. CDR3 length: 15 amino acids. Per the germline V gene, CDR1 is MDHEN and CDR2 is SYDVKM. The CDR3 region has the DNA TGTGCCAGCAGTTTGATAAGGGGGAGAGTGAATGGCTACACCTTC. Translated: CASSLIRGRVNGYTF.

This clone was detected a few times. Because the CDR3's place on the DNA is in doubt, the DNA is left out and the CDR3 is given as listed by TCRdb. This chain joins TRBV13 and TRBJ2-3. The CDR3 contains 12 residues when both ends are counted. Germline V lookup: CDR1 PRHDT, CDR2 FYEKMQ (reference sequence). CDR3 protein: CASSILGDTQYF.

The rearrangement uses TRBV7-8 and TRBJ1-1; no clear D. The CDR3 is 15 amino acids. Trimming left V 5 bases short and J 5 bases short, with 18 bases between. Per germline, CDR1 SGHVS and CDR2 FQNEAQ. CDR3 DNA: TGTGCCAGCAGCAAACCTCACAGTGCGGGGACTGAAGCTTTCTTT. It codes for CASSKPHSAGTEAFF. The complete variable domain, with remaining parts taken from reference TRBV7-8 and TRBJ1-1, reads GAGVSQSPRYKVAKRGQDVALRCDPISGHVSLFWYQQALGQGPEFLTYFQNEAQLDKSGLPSDRFFAERPEGSVSTLKIQRTQQEDSAVYLCASSKPHSAGTEAFFGQGTRLTVV.

This clone showed up just a few times. This CDR3 is CASSPSGRAYEQYF. In nucleotides, the CDR3 is TGTGCCAGCAGCCCTAGCGGGAGGGCCTACGAGCAGTACTTC. V usage is TRBV7-9 and J usage is TRBJ2-7; the match to TRBD2 covers 12 bases. V shed 5 bases and J 2 bases; nucleotides not matched to a gene: 1. Germline V gene lookup returns CDR1 SEHNR and CDR2 FQNEAQ (reference sequence). This CDR3 is built from 14 residues.

The CDR3 region has the DNA TGTGCCAGTAGTCATGTCAGCGCGCCCTACGAGCAGTACTTC. It codes for CASSHVSAPYEQYF. This chain joins TRBV19 and TRBJ2-7; D is unresolved. CDR1 is LNHDA, CDR2 SQIVND, per germline (reference sequence). This CDR3 region has 14 residues. V lost 5 bases and J 2 bases, leaving 13 bases between the germline ends.

V is TRBV9 and J is TRBJ2-1, with D perhaps TRBD2 (7 bases). The CDR3 extends over 16 amino acids. Germline V gene lookup returns CDR1 SGDLS and CDR2 YYNGEE. The ends were cut back, 4 bases at V and 9 bases at J, with 23 bases in the middle. The CDR3 DNA sequence: TGTGCCAGCAGCTCCCCAGGGGAGGGATCTGCAAGTGAGCAGTTCTTC. This sequence encodes CASSSPGEGSASEQFF.

This clone was recorded a few times. The chain combines TRBV7-8 with TRBJ2-5, with TRBD2 matching 11 bases. With 6 bases clipped from V and 5 bases from J, the junction kept 14 bases outside the gene matches. Germline V gene sequence: CDR1 SGHVS, CDR2 FQNEAQ. The CDR3 extends over 17 amino acids. The CDR3 loop is CASSQSSGRIPGETQYF. CDR3 DNA sequence: TGTGCCAGCAGTCAGTCTAGCGGGAGGATCCCGGGGGAGACCCAGTACTTC.

This clone was seen a handful of times. The CDR3 sequence: CAISDGGNEQFF. The CDR3 coding sequence is TGTGCCATCAGTGACGGGGGAAATGAGCAGTTCTTC. V and J are TRBV10-3 and TRBJ2-1, with D possibly being TRBD2 (6 bases). The CDR3 runs 12 residues. Germline-derived CDR1 and CDR2 are ENHRY and SYGVKD. V lost 3 bases and J lost 7, with 7 bases in between.

This clone came up many times. J is TRBJ2-1 and V is TRBV7-9; no firm D call. This CDR3 region has 14 residues. CDR1 and CDR2 (germline): SEHNR, FQNEAQ (reference sequence). The ends were cut back, 5 bases at V and 4 bases at J, with 12 bases in the middle. Here the CDR3 reads CASSATAGYNEQFF. For the CDR3, the DNA is TGTGCCAGCAGCGCCACGGCAGGTTACAATGAGCAGTTCTTC. Drawing the rest from reference TRBV7-9 and TRBJ2-1, the complete variable domain is DTGVSQNPRHKITKRGQNVTFRCDPISEHNRLYWYRQTLGQGPEFLTYFQNEAQLEKSRLLSDRFSAERPKGSFSTLEIQRTEQGDSAMYLCASSATAGYNEQFFGPGTRLTVL.

The rearrangement links TRBV7-9 to TRBJ2-7; TRBD2 aligns across 8 bases. Germline V gene data show CDR1 as SEHNR and CDR2 as FQNEAQ (reference sequence). The CDR3 is 12 amino acids. V lost 6 bases and J lost 7; bases outside the gene matches: 5. The CDR3 is CASSELADEQYF. The CDR3 DNA follows: TGTGCCAGCAGTGAACTAGCGGATGAGCAGTACTTC.

The chain employs TRBV29-1 and TRBJ2-5; 15 nucleotides match TRBD2. CDR1 SQVTM and CDR2 ANQGSEA come from the germline V gene. The length of the CDR3 is 18 residues. With 4 bases clipped from V and 1 base from J, the junction kept 10 bases outside the gene matches. The CDR3 DNA sequence: TGCAGCGTTGTTCTCCGGACTAGCGGGAGGGATGGCCAAGAGACCCAGTACTTC. It is translated as CSVVLRTSGRDGQETQYF.

J is TRBJ2-5 and V is TRBV7-6; D remains unclear. V was cut by 3 bases and J by 5 bases, with 10 bases left in between. The CDR3 spans 13 residues. Germline-derived CDR1 and CDR2 are SGHVS and FNYEAQ. The CDR3, as DNA: TGTGCCAGCAGCTTTTGGCGGCCCGAGACCCAGTACTTC. Protein sequence: CASSFWRPETQYF.

V usage is TRBV27 and J usage is TRBJ1-5, with D tentatively TRBD1 (6 bases). The germline gives CDR1 MNHEY, CDR2 SMNVEV (reference sequence). The CDR3 covers 16 residues. V lost 2 bases and J lost 2, with 13 bases in between. CDR3 protein: CASSLTPGAGNQPQHF. CDR3 DNA: TGTGCCAGCAGTTTAACCCCAGGGGCAGGCAATCAGCCCCAGCATTTT.

This clone was counted only a few times. The rearrangement joins TRBV29-1 to TRBJ2-3; 7 bases are a match to TRBD2. V lost 6 bases, J lost 6 bases, and 15 bases stayed unmatched. The V gene's germline CDR1 is SQVTM and CDR2 ANQGSEA. CDR3 length: 15 amino acids. The CDR3 sequence: CSVRTWTRKADTQYF. In DNA, the CDR3 is TGCAGCGTCCGAACTTGGACTAGAAAGGCCGATACGCAGTATTTT.

The gene calls are TRBV27 and TRBJ2-7; 10 bases are a match to TRBD2. The CDR3 extends over 17 amino acids. The germline V gene encodes CDR1 MNHEY and CDR2 SMNVEV (reference sequence). Trimming took 3 bases from V and 4 from J; bases not matched to a gene: 12. CDR3 amino acids: CASSFFYSGRSAYEQYF. CDR3 DNA: TGTGCCAGCAGTTTCTTCTATAGCGGGAGGAGTGCTTACGAGCAGTACTTC.

Remarks on this clone: Sequence at one end of the junction differs from germline and may be a read error. The chain has TRBV29-1 and TRBJ2-1, with 9 bases identical to TRBD2. The CDR3 totals 14 residues. Germline CDR1 and CDR2: SQVTM and ANQGSEA. CDR3 sequence (DNA): TGCAGCATTGATCGCGGGACACTACAGCGGGGGGAGTTCTTC. This sequence encodes CSIDRGTLQRGEFF.